A selection of T cell receptor beta chains follows, all from one sample in a study of blood T cells in healthy people across ages. From the 5' RACE reads, TCRdb called clonotypes with MiXCR, one entry per CDR3 protein. Of around 750,000 distinct CDR3 sequences listed, less than 70% were seen once; the top ten hold approximately 40%. Sequencing was carried out using blood. The receptors shown here come from a man aged 80 or over in good health. Each CDR3 is given with its conserved first and last residue. The D gene is left open where the match is weak. Clone size is given for some rows only: seen once, a few or many times, or a class if the clone is expanded.

J: TRBJ1-4
V: TRBV29-1
D: TRBD1
size: -
DNA: TGCAGCGCCCTAGGACAGGGATCAACTAATGAAAAACTGTTTTTT
CDR3: CSALGQGSTNEKLFF

J: TRBJ1-4
V: TRBV2
D: -
size: few
DNA: TGTGCCAGCAGTGCCGGCGGGAAACTGTTTTTT
CDR3: CASSAGGKLFF

J: TRBJ2-5
V: TRBV27
D: -
size: -
DNA: TGTGCCAGAAAAGGCCGGGAGACCCAGTACTTC
CDR3: CARKGRETQYF

J: TRBJ2-5
V: TRBV5-1
D: TRBD2
size: few
DNA: TGCGCCAGCAGCACATCGCTAGCGGAAGAGACCCAGTACTTC
CDR3: CASSTSLAEETQYF

J: TRBJ1-1
V: TRBV3-1
D: -
size: -
DNA: TGTGCCAGCAGAACAGACGACAGAACTGACACTGAAGCTTTCTTT
CDR3: CASRTDDRTDTEAFF

J: TRBJ2-5
V: TRBV5-1
D: -
size: few
DNA: TGCGCCAGCAGCTTGGACGGCCAGCCGTGGGAGACCCAGTACTTC
CDR3: CASSLDGQPWETQYF

J: TRBJ2-7
V: TRBV20-1
D: -
size: -
DNA: TGCAGTGCTAGGGTGGGACACAGGGTTCCCCCCTACGAGCAGTACTTC
CDR3: CSARVGHRVPPYEQYF

J: TRBJ2-6
V: TRBV12-3/TRBV12-4
D: -
size: many
DNA: TGTGCCAGCAGCCTAACTGCCAACGTCCTGACTTTC
CDR3: CASSLTANVLTF

J: TRBJ2-3
V: TRBV29-1
D: TRBD1
size: many
DNA: TGCAGCGTTGCAGGGGGCGAGGGGCACAGATACGCGTATTTT
CDR3: CSVAGGEGHRYAYF

J: TRBJ2-1
V: TRBV5-4
D: -
size: -
DNA: TGTGCCAGCAGCCTTACAGGGAGGGAGACCCAGTTCTTC
CDR3: CASSLTGRETQFF

J: TRBJ2-1
V: TRBV5-1
D: TRBD2
size: -
DNA: TGCGCCAGCAGCTTGGCCGCGCGGGAGGGGATCAATGAGCAGTTCTTC
CDR3: CASSLAAREGINEQFF

J: TRBJ2-7
V: TRBV2
D: TRBD1
size: -
DNA: TGTGCCAGCAGTTCCCCGGGACAGGGCTCCTACGAGCAGTACTTC
CDR3: CASSSPGQGSYEQYF

J: TRBJ1-4
V: TRBV7-9
D: -
size: -
DNA: TGTGCCAGCAGCTCCCGAGGAGGTCCAAGGGAAAAACTGTTTTTT
CDR3: CASSSRGGPREKLFF

J: TRBJ2-5
V: TRBV12-3/TRBV12-4
D: TRBD2
size: -
DNA: TGTGCCAGCAGTTTTAGCGGGAGAGTCGGGGAGACCCAGTACTTC
CDR3: CASSFSGRVGETQYF

J: TRBJ2-7
V: TRBV5-1
D: TRBD2
size: -
DNA: TGCGCCAGCAGCTGGGGGACTAGCGGACCGACGGGCTACGAGCAGTACTTC
CDR3: CASSWGTSGPTGYEQYF

J: TRBJ1-6
V: TRBV6-5
D: -
size: -
DNA: TGTGCCAGCAGTTATGCGGGAGCATTTTCACCCCTCCACTTT
CDR3: CASSYAGAFSPLHF

J: TRBJ2-5
V: TRBV5-5
D: -
size: -
DNA: TGTGCCAGCAGCTTTGACGTGCAAGAGACCCAGTACTTC
CDR3: CASSFDVQETQYF

J: TRBJ2-3
V: TRBV9
D: -
size: -
DNA: TGTGCCAGCAGCGTTAGGTCGTTGGGGGATACGCAGTATTTT
CDR3: CASSVRSLGDTQYF

J: TRBJ2-7
V: TRBV7-2
D: -
size: many
DNA: TGTGCCAGCAGCTTTGACCGACTCTCCTACGAGCAGTACTTC
CDR3: CASSFDRLSYEQYF

J: TRBJ2-7
V: TRBV20-1
D: TRBD2
size: -
DNA: TGCAGTGCTAGCGGAACAGCGGGGCTCGAGCAGTACTTC
CDR3: CSASGTAGLEQYF

J: TRBJ2-7
V: TRBV20-1
D: TRBD2
size: -
DNA: TGCAGTGCTAGCTTAGCGGGGTTGCCCTACGAGCAGTACTTC
CDR3: CSASLAGLPYEQYF

J: TRBJ2-1
V: TRBV25-1
D: TRBD2
size: -
DNA: TGTGCCAGCATGGGGGGGGGTAGCAATGAGCAGTTCTTC
CDR3: CASMGGGSNEQFF

J: TRBJ2-1
V: TRBV12-3/TRBV12-4
D: -
size: -
DNA: TGTGCCAGCAGTGTCAGGAACTACAATGAGCAGTTCTTC
CDR3: CASSVRNYNEQFF